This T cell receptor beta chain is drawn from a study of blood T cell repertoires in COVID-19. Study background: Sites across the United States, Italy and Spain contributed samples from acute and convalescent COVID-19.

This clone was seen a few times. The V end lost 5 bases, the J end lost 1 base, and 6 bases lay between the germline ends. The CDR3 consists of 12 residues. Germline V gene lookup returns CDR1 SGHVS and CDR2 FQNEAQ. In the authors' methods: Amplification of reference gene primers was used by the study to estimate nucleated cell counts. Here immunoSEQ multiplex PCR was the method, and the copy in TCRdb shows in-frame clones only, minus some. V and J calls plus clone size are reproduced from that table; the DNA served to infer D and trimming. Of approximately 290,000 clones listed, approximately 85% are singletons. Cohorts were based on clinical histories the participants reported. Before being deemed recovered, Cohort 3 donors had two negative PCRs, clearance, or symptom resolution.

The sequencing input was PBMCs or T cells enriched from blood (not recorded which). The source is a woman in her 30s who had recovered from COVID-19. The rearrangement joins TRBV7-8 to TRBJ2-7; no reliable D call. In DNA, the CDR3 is TGTGCCAGCAGCCTCAAATCCTACGAGCAGTACTTC. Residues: CASSLKSYEQYF.